The 9 T cell receptor beta chains in this list originate from one sample, sequenced in a study of T-cell memory formation after mild COVID-19. MiXCR, run by TCRdb on the 5' RACE reads, gives a single entry per CDR3 protein. The sample consists of 300,000 to 350,000 distinct CDR3 sequences, approximately 14% of them appearing once. Material: PBMCs or a T cell subset sorted from them (not recorded which). The receptor set was obtained from a man younger than 35 who had mild COVID-19 (a few samples of this study predate the infection). Cell type and time point are not known.

This clonotype was recorded many times. The rearrangement joins TRBV7-9 to TRBJ2-3; unclear D gene. The germline V gene has CDR1 SEHNR and CDR2 FQNEAQ (reference sequence). Deletions cut 5 bases from V and 7 bases from J, with 10 bases between. This CDR3 contains 12 residues. For the CDR3, the DNA is TGTGCCAGCAGCCCGACCGCGAATACGCAGTATTTT. Translating gives CASSPTANTQYF. Full variable domain (rest looked up from reference TRBV7-9 and TRBJ2-3): DTGVSQNPRHKITKRGQNVTFRCDPISEHNRLYWYRQTLGQGPEFLTYFQNEAQLEKSRLLSDRFSAERPKGSFSTLEIQRTEQGDSAMYLCASSPTANTQYFGPGTRLTVL.

This chain joins TRBV10-3 and TRBJ2-3, with D uncertain. The CDR3 loop spans 15 amino acids. Trimming removed 1 base at V and 0 bases at J, with 8 bases between. In germline, CDR1 is ENHRY, CDR2 SYGVKD. This CDR3 reads CAISEFSSSTDTQYF. The CDR3 DNA reads as TGTGCCATCAGTGAGTTTTCGTCTAGCACAGATACGCAGTATTTT.

Only a few counts were recorded for this clonotype. The V call is TRBV5-1, the J call TRBJ2-7; D is possibly TRBD2 (6 bases). The CDR3 is 12 residues long. In germline, CDR1 is SGHRS, CDR2 YFSETQ. The V gene lost 7 bases and the J gene lost 5 bases, with 13 bases spanning the gap. As DNA, the CDR3 is TGCGCCAGCCAAGGTCCGGGGGACGAGCAGTACTTC. It encodes CASQGPGDEQYF.

J is TRBJ2-5 and V is TRBV5-1; 12 nucleotides line up with TRBD2. Germline V gene data show CDR1 as SGHRS and CDR2 as YFSETQ. There are 15 residues in the CDR3. With 4 bases clipped from V and 5 bases from J, the junction kept 6 bases outside the gene matches. CDR3 in amino acids: CASSIRLAGDETQYF. The DNA for the CDR3 is TGCGCCAGCAGCATCCGACTAGCGGGGGATGAGACCCAGTACTTC.

This clonotype has a count of ten or more. This chain uses TRBV15 with TRBJ1-1; tentatively, D is TRBD1 (6 bases). This CDR3 is built from 13 residues. Germline V lookup: CDR1 LNHNV, CDR2 YYDKDF (reference sequence). The ends were cut back, 3 bases at V and 1 base at J, with 6 bases in the middle. The CDR3 region is CATSRDRNTEAFF. In DNA form, the CDR3 reads TGTGCCACCAGCAGGGACAGGAACACTGAAGCTTTCTTT. The full variable domain, rest sourced from reference TRBV15 and TRBJ1-1, is DAMVIQNPRYQVTQFGKPVTLSCSQTLNHNVMYWYQQKSSQAPKLLFHYYDKDFNNEADTPDNFQSRRPNTSFCFLDIRSPGLGDTAMYLCATSRDRNTEAFFGQGTRLTVV.

The V and J genes are TRBV5-1 and TRBJ2-1, with 11 bases fitting TRBD2. Germline CDR1 and CDR2: SGHRS and YFSETQ. This CDR3 has 20 residues. V gave up 4 bases and J gave up 4 bases; unmatched junction bases: 19. Here the CDR3 DNA reads TGCGCCAGCAGCCAACGGACCCGTTCCCTAGCGGGGGGCCATTACAATGAGCAGTTCTTC. This sequence encodes CASSQRTRSLAGGHYNEQFF.

This clonotype was observed a handful of times. V is TRBV12-3 or TRBV12-4 and J is TRBJ1-3; 7 nucleotides agree with TRBD1. Germline trimming cut 4 bases from V and 2 bases from J; bases unmatched to any gene: 11. This CDR3 is built from 17 residues. The CDR3 is CASSSRQGIRPGNTIYF. DNA of the CDR3: TGTGCCAGCAGTTCCCGACAGGGAATACGACCTGGAAACACCATATATTTT.

In DNA form, the CDR3 reads TGTGCCAGCAGTCCCGGGGGCCGGGGCTACACCTTC. Its protein is CASSPGGRGYTF. The V call is TRBV12-3 or TRBV12-4, the J call TRBJ1-2; D is perhaps TRBD1 (6 bases). Trimming pared 5 bases from V and 8 bases from J, leaving 12 bases between. The CDR3 has 12 amino acids.

This clonotype was seen at least ten times. In DNA form, the CDR3 reads TGCGCCAGCAGCCAAGATTGGGGGGGGGCTTTCTTT. As protein: CASSQDWGGAFF. The chain is built from TRBV4-3 and TRBJ1-1, with TRBD1 as a possible D gene (5 bases). The CDR3 totals 12 residues. In germline, CDR1 is LGHNA, CDR2 YSLEER. V lost 0 bases and J 11 bases, leaving 10 bases between the germline ends.